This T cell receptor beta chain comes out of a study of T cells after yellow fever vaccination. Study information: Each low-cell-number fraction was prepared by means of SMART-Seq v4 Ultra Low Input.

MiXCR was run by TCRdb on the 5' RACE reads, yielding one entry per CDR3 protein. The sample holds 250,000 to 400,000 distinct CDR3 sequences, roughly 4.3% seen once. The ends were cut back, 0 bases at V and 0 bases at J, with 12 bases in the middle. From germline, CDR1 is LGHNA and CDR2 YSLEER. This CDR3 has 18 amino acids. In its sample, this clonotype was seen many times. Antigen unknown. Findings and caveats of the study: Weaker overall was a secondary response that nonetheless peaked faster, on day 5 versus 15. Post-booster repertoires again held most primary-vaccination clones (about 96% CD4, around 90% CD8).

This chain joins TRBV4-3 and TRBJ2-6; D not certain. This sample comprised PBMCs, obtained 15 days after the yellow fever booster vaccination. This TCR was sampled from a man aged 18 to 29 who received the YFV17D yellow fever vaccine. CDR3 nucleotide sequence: TGCGCCAGCAGCCAAGATCGTGCATTCGGCTCTGGGGCCAACGTCCTGACTTTC. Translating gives CASSQDRAFGSGANVLTF.